This T cell receptor beta chain was recorded in a study of cytomegalovirus exposure and HLA in healthy donors (dated 2017 in TCRdb). Notes on the research overall: An earlier analysis of several hundred of the donors reported around 280 Gb of sequence data and roughly 120 million unique TCR beta sequences obtained from 150 million to 200 million T cells. In addition to the first cohort of hundreds of subjects, a separate validation cohort of approximately 130 different subjects was used. The study profiled the T cell repertoires of hundreds of subjects by immunosequencing and related them to cytomegalovirus serostatus. A later analysis re-analyzed previously published TCR beta repertoires from roughly 600 donors and added high-resolution HLA genotyping to study TCR occurrence patterns. Every repertoire in the discovery cohort had been generated on one and the same sequencing platform. Of the approximately 400 genotyped donors, 75% to 85% were placed in the genetic ancestry cluster associated with self-reported Caucasian donors. The study combined high-throughput TCR immunosequencing, statistical association of individual TCRs with disease status, and machine learning to predict cytomegalovirus infection status. An earlier analysis of 587 of the donors used high-throughput TCR beta sequencing to judge whether each TCR beta V gene segment behaved as functional or pseudogenic. Genome-wide SNP genotypes for about 60% of the roughly 670 donors were used in a later genetic analysis, which treated that subset as a discovery cohort. Donor age, sex, ethnicity and CMV serostatus were collected together with the repertoire data. Because of strong linkage in the cohort, roughly five DR-DQ haplotypes were treated as single units for association and clustering. Class I and class II HLA loci were covered by the typing at four-digit resolution. The number of typed donors differed by locus: roughly 629-640 for A, B, C, DRB1 and DQB1; approximately 520 for DQA1; approximately 610 for DPA1; and some 470 for DPB1. Rather than drawing on any new phenotypic data, the later analysis identified candidate immune exposures from TCR beta sequences and the way those sequences occurred across donors. The aim of the study was to test whether cataloging public T cell receptors could identify signatures of past pathogen exposure. Across around 400 genotyped donors of the cohort, an average of about 240,000 unique TCR beta nucleotide sequences per donor were sequenced, and 15% to 20% of those sequences were non-productive. Roughly 300 gigabases of sequencing data and 70 million to 100 million unique TCR sequences made up an early release that covered about 640 HLA-typed donors. The study at large found these results: A cluster of highly shared sequence variants was judged likely to be a technical artifact of the sequencing pipeline. When HLA alleles, especially DR and DQ, strongly co-occurred, TCR associations were difficult to assign to individual alleles. It was suggested by the authors that the approach could potentially be generalized to other disease states and immunological phenotypes. In a later analysis, several top co-occurrence clusters were reported to appear linked to parvovirus B19, influenza, CMV and Epstein-Barr virus. A later genetic analysis associated a missense DCLRE1C variant with V-gene and J-gene trimming of TCR beta chains, and an independent cohort replicated the association. Presence/absence analyses assumed roughly uniform sequencing depth across donors, an assumption that may not hold. The study listed 150 to 200 TCR beta chains as associated with cytomegalovirus. Broadly in line with IMGT annotations, most TCR beta V segments showed up in productive rearrangements about 87% or about 30% of the time in an earlier analysis of around 600 of the donors. Because counts were too low, seventeen rarely observed V segments, including chromosome 9 orphons, were left out of the earlier analysis of 587 of the donors. Most CMV-associated TCR beta chains appeared to be HLA-restricted in a later analysis, and the HLA associations seemed to be driven largely by CMV exposure. In a later analysis, the rate of TCR association differed among HLA loci, with DRB1 alleles having the most associated TCRs and HLA-C alleles having the fewest. For the cohort, immune exposure information was limited to CMV serostatus. At a false discovery rate of 0.05, a later analysis linked around 15,000 TCR beta sequences to specific HLA alleles. A further reported finding was that TCR beta sequences accurately predicted the HLA-A and HLA-B alleles for most subjects in the first cohort. Most TCR sequences were seen in very few donors, while some public TCRs were found in many individuals. According to a later genetic analysis, donors in an Asian-associated ancestry cluster had fewer N-insertions in productive TCRs than the roughly 700-donor mean. A later analysis found that HLA-associated TCR beta chains were more clonally expanded and had lower generation probabilities than equally common non-associated chains. Because HLA typing was missing for some donors at each locus, association tests included only the typed subset. This cohort had only TCR beta chains sequenced, and the lack of alpha or paired-chain data limited which features could be detected. Correlated functional status among segregating V segments might reflect linkage disequilibrium, but an unknown experimental factor could not be ruled out. Cytomegalovirus status was reported to be diagnosed by the classifier with high specificity and sensitivity in both the original and validation cohorts. A few of the identified cytomegalovirus-associated TCR beta chains were confirmed in vitro to be specific for cytomegalovirus antigens.

The cohort consisted of more than 650 healthy bone marrow donors. Cohort members were all nominally healthy when sampled, although unrecorded immune exposures were likely present. The donor tested CMV seronegative, placing the donor among the approximately 360 seronegative members of the cohort. Each donor provided a peripheral blood sample, and peripheral blood mononuclear cells were used for TCR beta sequencing. The Qiagen DNeasy Blood Extraction Kit was used to extract genomic DNA from the blood cell samples. The table lists this clone with a few counts. Its target antigen remains unknown. Base qualities are not recorded, but no much larger clone differs from it by a single base. Receptor libraries were prepared by the immunoSEQ multiplex PCR assay. A mixture of 60 forward primers for TCR Vbeta segments and 13 reverse primers for TCR Jbeta segments was used in the multiplex PCR. The CDR3 region of rearranged TCR beta genes was amplified from genomic DNA with a multiplex PCR assay. On the Illumina HiSeq System, the amplified TCR beta libraries were sequenced as 87-base-pair reads. On the study's bioinformatics: In a later analysis, some 80 million unique TCR beta chains were counted across the 690 or so repertoires, and approximately 11 million of these chains were shared by at least two donors. A nearest-neighbor algorithm error-corrected the raw reads and collapsed the reads into unique sequences, merging closely related sequences to remove PCR and sequencing errors. V, D and J gene segments were assigned by aligning CDR3 sequences to IMGT reference sequences. For a sequence to be retained, a match of at least six nucleotides was required to both a V gene segment and a J gene segment. Rearrangements were called productive when the CDR3 lacked stop codons and stayed in frame with V and J; all others were non-productive. Following IMGT convention, CDR3 was defined as the stretch from the second conserved V-encoded cysteine up to the conserved J-encoded phenylalanine. In an earlier analysis of more than 550 of the donors, sequences lacking an unambiguous match to a single V gene segment were excluded. In an earlier analysis of around 600 of the donors, V segments were called functional above 56.7% productive rearrangements and were called segregating when the between-donor standard deviation exceeded 5%. A statistical classification framework was built for diagnosing cytomegalovirus status from the catalog of TCR beta chain sequences. In a later analysis, TCR nucleotide sequences were compared against IMGT/GENE-DB human TR gene sequences so that V and J genes could be assigned. In a later analysis, CDR3 sequences and most-parsimonious VDJ recombination scenarios were assigned using the TCRdist pipeline. In a later analysis, each TCR beta chain was defined by its CDR3 amino acid sequence together with its V-gene family, and reads lacking a unique V-gene family were excluded. As a way to deal with suspected cross-contamination and a sequencing artifact, a later analysis dropped 500 to 700 nucleotide sequences that were highly shared and had low generation probability. For each public chain, a later analysis derived a clonal expansion index from normalized ranks of inferred template counts within each repertoire. In a later analysis, generation probabilities were computed with a VDJ recombination model fitted to out-of-frame rearrangements, and the resulting probabilities were checked against IGoR. In a later analysis, hypergeometric tests were used to score TCR-TCR, TCR-HLA and TCR-CMV co-occurrence, with a repertoire-size bias correction applied to TCR pairs. A later analysis estimated false discovery rates by permuting HLA or CMV assignments 20 times. In a later analysis, co-occurring TCRs were grouped with DBSCAN, and TCRdist sequence similarity was added when clustering was performed within HLA-allele-positive subsets. For co-occurrence clustering, repertoires with fewer than 30,000 or more than 120,000 public chains were excluded, along with 4 to 6 repertoires with anomalous nucleotide sharing. Entries here come from immuneACCESS through TCRdb and include only in-frame sequences with V and J called. Some clones fail to appear in such tables; in the studies checked, an unresolved V gene covers under half of the shortfall, and the cause of the remainder is unknown. V and J calls and clone size come straight from that table; D and trimming were deduced from the DNA. The sample table shows 150,000 to 200,000 clones, and around two thirds are seen once. The top ten clones comprise approximately 1.5% of the sample.

This clonotype was obtained from a man aged 50 to 60 in good health and CMV-seronegative. Sequencing was carried out using PBMCs.

The nucleotides are TGTGCCAGCAGCCTCCCAAACAGGGTGGACATTCAGTACTTC. This encodes CASSLPNRVDIQYF. Recombination joined TRBV7-2 with TRBJ2-4; a tentative D match to TRBD1 spans 6 bases. V is shortened by 5 bases, J by 8 bases, and the region joining them spans 16 bases. Based on the germline V gene, the CDR1 and CDR2 sequences are SGHTA and FQGNSA. The CDR3 numbers 14 residues from cysteine through phenylalanine. The read is trimmed to its CDR3 DNA, 42 bases read in frame from base 1.